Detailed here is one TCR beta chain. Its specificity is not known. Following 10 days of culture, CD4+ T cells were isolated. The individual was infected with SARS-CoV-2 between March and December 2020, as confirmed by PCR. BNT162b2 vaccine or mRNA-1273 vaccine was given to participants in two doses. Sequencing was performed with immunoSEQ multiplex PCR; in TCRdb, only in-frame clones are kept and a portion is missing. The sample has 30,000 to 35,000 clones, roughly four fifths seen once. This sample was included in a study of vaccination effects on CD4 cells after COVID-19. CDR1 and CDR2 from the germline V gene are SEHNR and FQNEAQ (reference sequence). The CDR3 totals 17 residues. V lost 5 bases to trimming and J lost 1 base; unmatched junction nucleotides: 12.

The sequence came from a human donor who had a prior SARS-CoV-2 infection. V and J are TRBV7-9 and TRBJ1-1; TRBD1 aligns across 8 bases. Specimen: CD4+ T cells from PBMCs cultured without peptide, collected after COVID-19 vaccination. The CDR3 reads CASSRQVRTGRNTEAFF. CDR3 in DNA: TGTGCCAGCAGCCGACAGGTTCGGACAGGGCGGAACACTGAAGCTTTCTTT.